The entry that follows covers one T cell receptor beta chain sequence. The entry originates in a study of blood T cell repertoires in COVID-19. The wider study: The United States, Italy and Spain supplied acute and convalescent COVID-19 samples. PBMCs, B-cell-depleted T cells, or T cells were the source of the cDNA or gDNA that made up the material.

The V gene's germline CDR1 is SGHRS and CDR2 YFSETQ. Trimming removed 4 bases from V and 8 bases from J, with 18 bases in between. This CDR3 has 15 amino acids. Study processing details: Amplification with reference gene primers provided the estimates of nucleated cell counts. TCRdb keeps only in-frame clones here, not all; method: immunoSEQ multiplex PCR. D and trimming come from the DNA, and the V and J calls and clone size come from that table. The sample holds roughly 260,000 clones, approximately 90% seen once. The V and J genes are TRBV5-1 and TRBJ1-4, with D uncertain. The source is a woman in her thirties or forties with acute or convalescent COVID-19. Sequenced input: peripheral blood. CDR3 sequence reads: CASSLGRENGEKLFF. The CDR3 DNA follows: TGCGCCAGCAGCCTTGGCCGGGAGAACGGGGAAAAACTGTTTTTT. The full variable domain, with the rest looked up from reference TRBV5-1 and TRBJ1-4, is KAGVTQTPRYLIKTRGQQVTLSCSPISGHRSVSWYQQTPGQGLQFLFEYFSETQRNKGNFPGRFSGRQFSNSRSEMNVSTLELGDSALYLCASSLGRENGEKLFFGSGTQLSVL.